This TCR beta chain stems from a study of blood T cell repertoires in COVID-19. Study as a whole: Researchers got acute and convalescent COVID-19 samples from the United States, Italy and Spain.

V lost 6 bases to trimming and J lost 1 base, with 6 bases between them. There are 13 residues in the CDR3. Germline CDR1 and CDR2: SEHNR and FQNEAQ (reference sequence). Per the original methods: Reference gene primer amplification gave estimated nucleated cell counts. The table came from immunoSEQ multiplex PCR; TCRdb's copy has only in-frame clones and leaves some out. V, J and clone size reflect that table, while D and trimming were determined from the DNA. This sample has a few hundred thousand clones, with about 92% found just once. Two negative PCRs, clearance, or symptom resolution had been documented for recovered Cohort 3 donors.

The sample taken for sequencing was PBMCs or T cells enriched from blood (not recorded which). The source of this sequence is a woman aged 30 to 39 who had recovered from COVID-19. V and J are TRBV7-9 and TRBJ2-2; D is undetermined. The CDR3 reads CASSHRNTGELFF. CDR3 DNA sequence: TGTGCCAGCAGTCACAGGAACACCGGGGAGCTGTTTTTT.